The T cell receptor (beta chain) under discussion was sequenced for a study of cytomegalovirus exposure and HLA in healthy donors (dated by TCRdb to 2017 to 2019). Study-level background: In an earlier analysis of 550 to 750 of the donors, 276 Gb of sequence data and some 120 million unique TCR beta sequences from about 180 million T cells were reported. Typing coverage differed by locus: A, B, C, DRB1 and DQB1 were typed in roughly 620-630 donors, DQA1 in 522, DPA1 in nearly 610, and DPB1 in 450 to 480. To study patterns of TCR occurrence, a later analysis re-analyzed previously published TCR beta repertoires from 500 to 850 donors and added high-resolution HLA genotyping. Every repertoire in the discovery cohort had been generated on one and the same sequencing platform. An early release that covered roughly 600 HLA-typed donors contained approximately 320 gigabases of sequencing data and 80 million or so unique TCR sequences. Donor age, sex, ethnicity and CMV serostatus were collected together with the repertoire data. High-throughput TCR immunosequencing, statistical association of individual TCRs with disease status, and machine learning were combined to predict cytomegalovirus infection status. Along with the approximately 700-subject first cohort, a separate validation cohort of over a hundred different subjects was used. Five DR-DQ haplotypes were handled as single units for association and clustering, since linkage in the cohort was strong. Of the roughly 400 genotyped donors, 65% to 90% were placed in the genetic ancestry cluster associated with self-reported Caucasian donors. Rather than using new phenotypic data, the later analysis identified candidate immune exposures from TCR beta sequences and from how often those sequences occurred across donors. The study profiled the T cell repertoires of approximately 700 subjects by immunosequencing and related them to cytomegalovirus serostatus. Genome-wide SNP genotypes for about 65% of the roughly 670 donors were used in a later genetic analysis, which treated that subset as a discovery cohort. HLA typing included class I and class II loci at four-digit resolution. Among 300 to 450 genotyped donors of the cohort, an average of approximately 240,000 unique TCR beta nucleotide sequences were sequenced per donor, roughly 18% of them non-productive. The study was designed to test whether signatures of past pathogen exposure could be identified by cataloging public T cell receptors. An earlier analysis of 500 to 750 of the donors applied high-throughput TCR beta sequencing to assess whether each TCR beta V gene segment acted as functional or pseudogenic.

V loses 3 bases of germline sequence and J loses 8 bases, and the interval between the two ends is 16 bases. The CDR3 numbers 14 residues from cysteine through phenylalanine. Only the CDR3 part of the read is kept: 42 bases, read in frame from the first base. CDR1 and CDR2 (MNHNS, SASEGT) derive from the germline V gene. Comments on this clone: This clone's antigen is unknown. No qualities accompany the bases; no much larger clone lies one base away.

The cohort was made up of approximately 670 healthy bone marrow donors. At the time of sampling, all cohort members were nominally healthy, though unrecorded immune exposures were likely present. The donor was CMV seronegative and was included in the group of 352 seronegative cohort members. Each donor provided a peripheral blood sample, and peripheral blood mononuclear cells were used for TCR beta sequencing. Genomic DNA was extracted from the blood cell samples with the Qiagen DNeasy Blood Extraction Kit. To prepare the library, the immunoSEQ multiplex PCR assay was applied. A mixture of 60 forward primers for TCR Vbeta segments and 13 reverse primers for TCR Jbeta segments was used in the multiplex PCR. The CDR3 region of rearranged TCR beta genes was amplified from genomic DNA with a multiplex PCR assay. Amplified TCR beta libraries were sequenced as 87-base-pair reads on the Illumina HiSeq System. Per the source publication's procedure: Across the 670 or so repertoires, a later analysis counted about 81 million unique TCR beta chains, 9 million to 14 million of which were shared by at least two donors. A nearest-neighbor algorithm error-corrected the raw reads and collapsed the reads into unique sequences, merging closely related sequences to remove PCR and sequencing errors. Alignment of CDR3 sequences to IMGT reference sequences was used to assign V, D and J gene segments. For a sequence to be retained, a match of at least six nucleotides to both a V gene segment and a J gene segment was required. Rearrangements were classified as productive when the CDR3 lacked stop codons and remained in frame with V and J, and all other rearrangements were classified as non-productive. CDR3 was defined according to IMGT convention as the region running from the second conserved V-encoded cysteine to the conserved J-encoded phenylalanine. Sequences without an unambiguous match to a single V gene segment were excluded from the earlier analysis of almost 600 of the donors. In an earlier analysis of some 590 of the donors, a V segment was called functional when productive rearrangements were above 56.7%, and segregating when the standard deviation between donors exceeded 5%. A statistical classification framework was built for diagnosing cytomegalovirus status from the catalog of TCR beta chain sequences. A later analysis assigned V and J genes by comparing TCR nucleotide sequences with IMGT/GENE-DB human TR gene sequences. The TCRdist pipeline was used in a later analysis to assign CDR3 sequences and most-parsimonious VDJ recombination scenarios. In a later analysis, every TCR beta chain was defined by the combination of its CDR3 amino acid sequence and its V-gene family, and reads without a unique V-gene family were dropped. A later analysis removed 592 highly shared, low-generation-probability nucleotide sequences to deal with suspected cross-contamination and a sequencing artifact. In a later analysis, a clonal expansion index was calculated for each public chain from normalized within-repertoire ranks of inferred template counts. A later analysis computed generation probabilities with a VDJ recombination model fitted to out-of-frame rearrangements, and checked the results against IGoR. In a later analysis, TCR-TCR, TCR-HLA and TCR-CMV co-occurrence was scored with hypergeometric tests, and a repertoire-size bias correction was applied to TCR pairs. To estimate false discovery rates, a later analysis permuted the HLA or CMV assignments 20 times. In a later analysis, co-occurring TCRs were grouped using DBSCAN, and TCRdist sequence similarity was added for clustering within HLA-allele-positive subsets. Repertoires with fewer than 30,000 or more than 120,000 public chains were left out of co-occurrence clustering, as were several repertoires with anomalous nucleotide sharing. TCRdb retrieved this table from immuneACCESS and kept in-frame rearrangements only. Not all clones are present; in checked studies, unresolved V genes account for under half, and no reason is known for the remainder. V and J calls and clone size follow that table, whereas D and trimming were derived from the DNA. The sample table shows about 110,000 clones, and approximately 80% are seen once. The ten largest clones take up 3.5% to 5% of the sample.

Here is what the overall study found, with its caveats: Because HLA typing was missing for some donors at each locus, association tests included only the typed subset. Specific HLA alleles were associated with roughly 17,000 TCR beta sequences at a false discovery rate of 0.05 in a later analysis. Linkage disequilibrium might explain the correlated functional status among segregating V segments, but an unknown experimental factor could not be ruled out. Around 16 rarely observed V segments, including chromosome 9 orphons, were excluded from the earlier analysis of approximately 600 of the donors because counts were too low. Only TCR beta chains were sequenced in this cohort, and the absence of alpha or paired-chain data limited detectable features. According to a later analysis, most CMV-associated TCR beta chains appeared to be HLA-restricted, and the HLA associations seemed to be driven largely by CMV exposure. While some public TCRs were present in many individuals, most TCR sequences turned up only very rarely across donors. In a later analysis, TCR association rates were found to vary across HLA loci, with the most associated TCRs seen for DRB1 alleles and the fewest for HLA-C alleles. A later genetic analysis associated a missense DCLRE1C variant with V-gene and J-gene trimming of TCR beta chains, and an independent cohort replicated the association. Cytomegalovirus status was reported to be diagnosed by the classifier with high specificity and sensitivity in both the original and validation cohorts. The only immune exposure information available for the cohort was CMV serostatus. Compared with equally common non-associated chains, HLA-associated TCR beta chains in a later analysis were more clonally expanded and had lower generation probabilities. A group of highly shared sequence variants was considered likely to be a technical artifact of the sequencing pipeline. It was suggested by the authors that the approach could potentially be generalized to other disease states and immunological phenotypes. When HLA alleles, especially DR and DQ, strongly co-occurred, attributing TCR associations to individual alleles was difficult. Because the 87-base-pair reads could not distinguish some IMGT-functional V segments, including TRBV6-2 and TRBV6-3, those segments were excluded. A further reported finding was that TCR beta sequences accurately predicted the HLA-A and HLA-B alleles for most subjects in the first cohort. In the study, around 150 TCR beta chains were listed as associated with cytomegalovirus. According to a later genetic analysis, donors in an Asian-associated ancestry cluster had fewer N-insertions in productive TCRs than the roughly 670-donor mean. In vitro tests confirmed that a few of the cytomegalovirus-associated TCR beta chains recognize cytomegalovirus antigens. In an earlier analysis of some 640 of the donors, most TCR beta V segments were observed in productive rearrangements about 87% or about 30% of the time, broadly matching IMGT annotations. The presence/absence analyses assumed that sequencing depth was roughly uniform across donors, and that assumption may not be true. In a later analysis, several top co-occurrence clusters were reported to appear linked to parvovirus B19, influenza, CMV and Epstein-Barr virus.

The clonotype was recovered from a male donor in good health and CMV-seronegative. Sequenced material: PBMCs. The sequence joins TRBV6-1 to TRBJ1-1; tentative D gene TRBD1, with 6 bases matching. The DNA sequence is TGTGCCAGCAGTGAGGCAGGGGCGGAACGGGAAGCTTTCTTT. Its translation reads: CASSEAGAEREAFF.